The rows below give T cell receptor beta chains drawn from one sample of a study of cytomegalovirus exposure and HLA in healthy donors. Profiled with immunoSEQ multiplex PCR; TCRdb holds only in-frame clones, not every one. This sample has approximately 190,000 clones, with around 64% found just once. Sequencing used PBMCs. The receptor source for this set is a man aged 40-50 years in good health and CMV-seropositive. CDR3s include the opening cysteine and the closing phenylalanine or tryptophan. A D gene is named only where the DNA matches it firmly. A row's size may be missing; if present it is once, few, many or a size class.

J gene: TRBJ2-7
clone size: -
V gene: TRBV2
D gene: TRBD1
CDR3 protein: CASTPRDRGNEQYF
CDR3 DNA: TGTGCCAGCACCCCCCGAGACAGGGGGAATGAGCAGTACTTC

J gene: TRBJ2-1
clone size: few
V gene: TRBV9
D gene: -
CDR3 protein: CASSPREAYNEQFF
CDR3 DNA: TGTGCCAGCAGCCCCAGGGAGGCATACAATGAGCAGTTCTTC

J gene: TRBJ1-1
clone size: few
V gene: TRBV11-2
D gene: -
CDR3 protein: CASSLERGGLAFF
CDR3 DNA: TGTGCCAGCAGCTTAGAGAGGGGAGGTTTGGCTTTCTTT

J gene: TRBJ2-7
clone size: once
V gene: TRBV6-1
D gene: -
CDR3 protein: CASTGTSRYEQYF
CDR3 DNA: TGTGCCAGCACAGGGACATCCCGCTACGAGCAGTACTTC

J gene: TRBJ2-1
clone size: few
V gene: TRBV4-1
D gene: TRBD2
CDR3 protein: CASSLLASSSYNEQFF
CDR3 DNA: TGCGCCAGCAGCCTACTAGCGTCCAGCTCCTACAATGAGCAGTTCTTC

J gene: TRBJ1-2
clone size: -
V gene: TRBV29-1
D gene: TRBD1
CDR3 protein: CSVEASQGDGYTF
CDR3 DNA: TGCAGCGTTGAGGCATCACAGGGGGATGGCTACACCTTC

J gene: TRBJ1-2
clone size: few
V gene: TRBV5-6
D gene: TRBD1
CDR3 protein: CASSLVITGDGYTF
CDR3 DNA: TGTGCCAGCAGCTTGGTCATCACAGGGGATGGCTACACCTTC

J gene: TRBJ1-4
clone size: -
V gene: TRBV27
D gene: -
CDR3 protein: CASSLGRMNEKLFF
CDR3 DNA: TGTGCCAGCAGTTTGGGGCGGATGAATGAAAAACTGTTTTTT

J gene: TRBJ1-4
clone size: few
V gene: TRBV11-2
D gene: TRBD1
CDR3 protein: CASSPGQGWEKLFF
CDR3 DNA: TGTGCCAGCAGCCCAGGACAGGGTTGGGAAAAACTGTTTTTT

J gene: TRBJ2-3
clone size: -
V gene: TRBV29-1
D gene: TRBD2
CDR3 protein: CSPLLAGSTDTQYF
CDR3 DNA: TGCAGCCCCCTTTTAGCGGGGAGCACAGATACGCAGTATTTT

J gene: TRBJ2-5
clone size: -
V gene: TRBV5-1
D gene: -
CDR3 protein: CASARLDYLNQETQYF
CDR3 DNA: TGCGCCAGCGCGAGGTTGGACTACCTAAATCAAGAGACCCAGTACTTC

J gene: TRBJ2-7
clone size: -
V gene: TRBV7-8
D gene: TRBD1
CDR3 protein: CASSYTGQGWYEQYF
CDR3 DNA: TGTGCCAGCAGCTATACCGGACAGGGGTGGTACGAGCAGTACTTC

J gene: TRBJ2-3
clone size: -
V gene: TRBV6-5
D gene: TRBD1
CDR3 protein: CASSSATGGDTQYF
CDR3 DNA: TGTGCCAGCAGTTCCGCGACAGGGGGAGATACGCAGTATTTT

J gene: TRBJ2-3
clone size: -
V gene: TRBV5-6
D gene: TRBD2
CDR3 protein: CASSSTSGGDTQYF
CDR3 DNA: TGTGCCAGCAGTTCTACTAGCGGGGGAGATACGCAGTATTTT

J gene: TRBJ2-3
clone size: -
V gene: TRBV4-3
D gene: TRBD2
CDR3 protein: CASSQDRAGGRNTQYF
CDR3 DNA: TGCGCCAGCAGCCAAGATCGAGCGGGGGGCCGGAATACGCAGTATTTT

J gene: TRBJ2-7
clone size: few
V gene: TRBV6-5
D gene: -
CDR3 protein: CASSPRWDFSYEQYF
CDR3 DNA: TGTGCCAGCAGCCCACGCTGGGACTTCTCCTACGAGCAGTACTTC

J gene: TRBJ2-1
clone size: -
V gene: TRBV5-1
D gene: -
CDR3 protein: CASSGTRTINEQFF
CDR3 DNA: TGCGCCAGCAGCGGAACTAGAACGATTAATGAGCAGTTCTTC

J gene: TRBJ2-1
clone size: -
V gene: TRBV7-2
D gene: -
CDR3 protein: CASSLKATGYNEQFF
CDR3 DNA: TGTGCCAGCAGCTTAAAAGCAACGGGGTACAATGAGCAGTTCTTC

J gene: TRBJ1-5
clone size: -
V gene: TRBV5-1
D gene: -
CDR3 protein: CASSLEPNSNQPQHF
CDR3 DNA: TGCGCCAGCAGCTTGGAACCTAATAGCAATCAGCCCCAGCATTTT

J gene: TRBJ1-1
clone size: few
V gene: TRBV6-5
D gene: -
CDR3 protein: CASSYAAVHTEAFF
CDR3 DNA: TGTGCCAGCAGTTACGCCGCAGTGCACACTGAAGCTTTCTTT

J gene: TRBJ1-2
clone size: -
V gene: TRBV29-1
D gene: -
CDR3 protein: CSVDKLGAANYGYTF
CDR3 DNA: TGCAGCGTTGATAAATTGGGGGCGGCGAACTATGGCTACACCTTC

J gene: TRBJ1-6
clone size: -
V gene: TRBV9
D gene: -
CDR3 protein: CASSSRGFGSYNSPLHF
CDR3 DNA: TGTGCCAGCAGCTCCCGAGGGTTCGGCTCCTATAATTCACCCCTCCACTTT

J gene: TRBJ1-2
clone size: -
V gene: TRBV5-4
D gene: TRBD1
CDR3 protein: CASSPPGTGDYGYTF
CDR3 DNA: TGTGCCAGCAGCCCCCCGGGGACAGGGGATTATGGCTACACCTTC

J gene: TRBJ1-1
clone size: once
V gene: TRBV11-2
D gene: -
CDR3 protein: CASSLDGRGLNTEAFF
CDR3 DNA: TGTGCCAGCAGCTTAGATGGCAGGGGTTTGAACACTGAAGCTTTCTTT

J gene: TRBJ2-5
clone size: -
V gene: TRBV28
D gene: -
CDR3 protein: CASDRTAPGLQGGTQYF
CDR3 DNA: TGTGCCAGCGATAGGACAGCTCCAGGTCTTCAAGGTGGGACCCAGTACTTC

J gene: TRBJ1-4
clone size: -
V gene: TRBV5-1
D gene: -
CDR3 protein: CASRPVLVNSATNEKLFF
CDR3 DNA: TGCGCCAGCAGACCTGTATTAGTCAACTCGGCAACTAATGAAAAACTGTTTTTT

J gene: TRBJ2-7
clone size: -
V gene: TRBV27
D gene: -
CDR3 protein: CASSLTRSYEQYF
CDR3 DNA: TGTGCCAGCAGTTTAACTAGGAGCTACGAGCAGTACTTC

J gene: TRBJ1-1
clone size: -
V gene: TRBV27
D gene: -
CDR3 protein: CASSLRDKNTEAFF
CDR3 DNA: TGTGCCAGCAGTTTAAGGGACAAGAACACTGAAGCTTTCTTT

J gene: TRBJ1-2
clone size: -
V gene: TRBV19
D gene: -
CDR3 protein: CASSIGEDYGYTF
CDR3 DNA: TGTGCCAGTAGTATAGGCGAGGACTATGGCTACACCTTC

J gene: TRBJ1-4
clone size: -
V gene: TRBV23-1
D gene: TRBD1
CDR3 protein: CASSLAGTVNEKLFF
CDR3 DNA: TGCGCCAGCAGTCTAGCCGGGACAGTTAATGAAAAACTGTTTTTT

J gene: TRBJ2-5
clone size: -
V gene: TRBV19
D gene: -
CDR3 protein: CASSIGGSQETQYF
CDR3 DNA: TGTGCCAGTAGTATAGGAGGATCACAAGAGACCCAGTACTTC

J gene: TRBJ2-7
clone size: few
V gene: TRBV5-8
D gene: -
CDR3 protein: CASSLGRIDYEQYF
CDR3 DNA: TGTGCCAGCAGCTTGGGGAGGATCGACTACGAGCAGTACTTC

J gene: TRBJ2-3
clone size: -
V gene: TRBV7-9
D gene: TRBD2
CDR3 protein: CASSLSPGTIDTQYF
CDR3 DNA: TGTGCCAGCAGCTTATCCCCAGGGACTATAGATACGCAGTATTTT

J gene: TRBJ2-5
clone size: few
V gene: TRBV21-1
D gene: -
CDR3 protein: CASPTPGWRGETQYF
CDR3 DNA: TGTGCCAGTCCTACCCCGGGGTGGAGGGGCGAGACCCAGTACTTC

J gene: TRBJ2-5
clone size: -
V gene: TRBV7-2
D gene: -
CDR3 protein: CASSPTSGGAGTQYF
CDR3 DNA: TGTGCCAGCAGCCCGACTAGTGGGGGTGCCGGGACCCAGTACTTC

J gene: TRBJ2-7
clone size: once
V gene: TRBV6-6
D gene: -
CDR3 protein: CASNHEGGLGHEQYF
CDR3 DNA: TGTGCCAGCAACCACGAGGGAGGTCTGGGCCACGAGCAGTACTTC

J gene: TRBJ2-1
clone size: -
V gene: TRBV6-5
D gene: TRBD2
CDR3 protein: CASRLAGAGEQFF
CDR3 DNA: TGTGCCTCCAGACTAGCGGGGGCCGGTGAGCAGTTCTTC

J gene: TRBJ1-3
clone size: -
V gene: TRBV28
D gene: -
CDR3 protein: CASSPLERRNPGSGNTIYF
CDR3 DNA: TGTGCCAGCAGTCCCCTCGAGAGACGCAACCCCGGGTCTGGAAACACCATATATTTT

J gene: TRBJ2-1
clone size: -
V gene: TRBV7-3
D gene: -
CDR3 protein: CASSLSGGASSYNEQFF
CDR3 DNA: TGTGCCAGCAGCTTAAGTGGCGGGGCCTCCTCCTACAATGAGCAGTTCTTC

J gene: TRBJ2-7
clone size: -
V gene: TRBV6-5
D gene: -
CDR3 protein: CASSPNGDYEQYF
CDR3 DNA: TGTGCCAGCAGCCCTAATGGAGACTACGAGCAGTACTTC

J gene: TRBJ2-5
clone size: once
V gene: TRBV6-1
D gene: -
CDR3 protein: CASSGTDQETQYF
CDR3 DNA: TGTGCCAGCAGTGGCACAGACCAAGAGACCCAGTACTTC

J gene: TRBJ2-5
clone size: -
V gene: TRBV11-3
D gene: TRBD2
CDR3 protein: CASSSLSGGARETQYF
CDR3 DNA: TGTGCCAGCAGCTCCCTTAGCGGGGGGGCTAGAGAGACCCAGTACTTC

J gene: TRBJ1-2
clone size: -
V gene: TRBV6-5
D gene: TRBD1
CDR3 protein: CASRADRVYGYTF
CDR3 DNA: TGTGCCAGCAGGGCGGACAGGGTCTATGGCTACACCTTC

J gene: TRBJ1-3
clone size: -
V gene: TRBV5-1
D gene: -
CDR3 protein: CASRPTGSGNTIYF
CDR3 DNA: TGCGCCAGCAGGCCGACGGGCTCTGGAAACACCATATATTTT

J gene: TRBJ2-1
clone size: -
V gene: TRBV4-2
D gene: TRBD1
CDR3 protein: CASSQEGGRDNEQFF
CDR3 DNA: TGTGCCAGCAGCCAAGAAGGGGGCCGGGACAATGAGCAGTTCTTC

J gene: TRBJ1-1
clone size: -
V gene: TRBV11-2
D gene: -
CDR3 protein: CASKSAGAWGTEAFF
CDR3 DNA: TGTGCCAGCAAATCGGCGGGGGCATGGGGAACTGAAGCTTTCTTT

J gene: TRBJ2-5
clone size: -
V gene: TRBV7-3
D gene: -
CDR3 protein: CASSQTTQETQYF
CDR3 DNA: TGTGCCAGCAGCCAGACAACTCAAGAGACCCAGTACTTC

J gene: TRBJ1-1
clone size: -
V gene: TRBV29-1
D gene: -
CDR3 protein: CSLGEVENTEAFF
CDR3 DNA: TGCAGCCTTGGGGAGGTGGAGAACACTGAAGCTTTCTTT

J gene: TRBJ2-3
clone size: -
V gene: TRBV27
D gene: TRBD2
CDR3 protein: CASSLRTSGGGTQYF
CDR3 DNA: TGTGCCAGCAGTTTAAGGACTAGCGGGGGGGGTACGCAGTATTTT

J gene: TRBJ2-5
clone size: -
V gene: TRBV5-4
D gene: TRBD2
CDR3 protein: CASSYSGGHEETQYF
CDR3 DNA: TGTGCCAGCAGCTATAGCGGGGGGCATGAGGAGACCCAGTACTTC

J gene: TRBJ2-1
clone size: few
V gene: TRBV6-5
D gene: TRBD1
CDR3 protein: CASSLTGVRNEQFF
CDR3 DNA: TGTGCCAGCAGTCTGACAGGGGTCCGCAATGAGCAGTTCTTC

J gene: TRBJ1-2
clone size: -
V gene: TRBV5-8
D gene: -
CDR3 protein: CASRRVRRGGYGYTF
CDR3 DNA: TGTGCCAGCAGAAGGGTTCGGAGGGGGGGCTATGGCTACACCTTC

J gene: TRBJ2-1
clone size: -
V gene: TRBV5-1
D gene: TRBD2
CDR3 protein: CASSWRAGGQLYNEQFF
CDR3 DNA: TGCGCCAGCAGCTGGAGGGCGGGGGGCCAACTATACAATGAGCAGTTCTTC